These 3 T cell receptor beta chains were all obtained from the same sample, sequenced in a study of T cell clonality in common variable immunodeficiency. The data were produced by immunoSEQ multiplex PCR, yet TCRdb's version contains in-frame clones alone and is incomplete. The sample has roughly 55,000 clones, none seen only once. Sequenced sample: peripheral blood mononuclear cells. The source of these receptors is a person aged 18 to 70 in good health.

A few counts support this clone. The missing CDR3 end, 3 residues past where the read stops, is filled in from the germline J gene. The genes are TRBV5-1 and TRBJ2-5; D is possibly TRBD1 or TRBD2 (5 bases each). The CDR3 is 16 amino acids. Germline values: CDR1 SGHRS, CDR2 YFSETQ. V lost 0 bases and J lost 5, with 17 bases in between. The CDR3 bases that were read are TGCGCCAGCAGCTTGGGTTGGGGCAGCGAGGGGGAGACC. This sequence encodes CASSLGWGSEGET. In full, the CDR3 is CASSLGWGSEGETQYF.

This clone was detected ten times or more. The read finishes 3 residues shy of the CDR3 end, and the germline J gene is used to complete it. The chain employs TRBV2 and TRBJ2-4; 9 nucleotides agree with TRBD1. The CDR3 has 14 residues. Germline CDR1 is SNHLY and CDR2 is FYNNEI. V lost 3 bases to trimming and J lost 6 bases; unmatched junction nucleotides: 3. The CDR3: CASSDRTGVNIQYF. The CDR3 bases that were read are TGTGCCAGCAGTGATCGGACAGGGGTAAACATT.

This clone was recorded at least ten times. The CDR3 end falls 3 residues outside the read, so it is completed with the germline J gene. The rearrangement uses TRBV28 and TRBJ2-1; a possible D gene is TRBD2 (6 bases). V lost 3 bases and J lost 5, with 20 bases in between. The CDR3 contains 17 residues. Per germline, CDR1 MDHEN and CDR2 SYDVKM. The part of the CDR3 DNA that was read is TGTGCCAGCAGTTTTACCCGGGACTCCTATATTAACAATGAG. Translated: CASSFTRDSYINNE. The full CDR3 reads CASSFTRDSYINNEQFF.